This T cell receptor (beta chain) was sequenced during a study of a mutant IDH1 vaccine in newly diagnosed glioma. The overall study: Previous treatment comprised radiotherapy, temozolomide, or both, mostly both. In the visit schedule, V12 fell in week 35, while V13 fell in week 47.

Assay used: immunoSEQ multiplex PCR; TCRdb lists only in-frame clones, some missing. The sample lists more than 50,000 clones; approximately 65% were seen once. In the case of this clone: Its antigen is undetermined.

Time point here: week 47, end of study. The investigators gave 300 ug of mutant IDH1 20-mer peptide in each vaccine dose, together with topical imiquimod. Patients came in for eight vaccinations, in weeks 1, 3, 5, 7, 11, 15, 19 and 23. The donors' diagnosis was new WHO grade 3 or 4 astrocytoma that was IDH1-mutant and ATRX-lost. Specimen: peripheral blood mononuclear cells (PBMCs), collected from a glioma patient whose treatment included an IDH1 peptide vaccine. The receptor was isolated from a man between 35 and 55 years old with glioma. Some clones in this sample may be carry-over from other donors' samples.

As DNA, the CDR3 is TGCAGCGTTGAACGGCGGGTAGGAAACACTGAAGCTTTCTTT. Protein sequence: CSVERRVGNTEAFF. This chain links TRBV29-1 with TRBJ1-1; unclear D gene. The V gene lost 2 bases and the J gene lost 2 bases, with 12 bases spanning the gap. Per germline, CDR1 SQVTM and CDR2 ANQGSEA. This CDR3 comprises 14 residues.